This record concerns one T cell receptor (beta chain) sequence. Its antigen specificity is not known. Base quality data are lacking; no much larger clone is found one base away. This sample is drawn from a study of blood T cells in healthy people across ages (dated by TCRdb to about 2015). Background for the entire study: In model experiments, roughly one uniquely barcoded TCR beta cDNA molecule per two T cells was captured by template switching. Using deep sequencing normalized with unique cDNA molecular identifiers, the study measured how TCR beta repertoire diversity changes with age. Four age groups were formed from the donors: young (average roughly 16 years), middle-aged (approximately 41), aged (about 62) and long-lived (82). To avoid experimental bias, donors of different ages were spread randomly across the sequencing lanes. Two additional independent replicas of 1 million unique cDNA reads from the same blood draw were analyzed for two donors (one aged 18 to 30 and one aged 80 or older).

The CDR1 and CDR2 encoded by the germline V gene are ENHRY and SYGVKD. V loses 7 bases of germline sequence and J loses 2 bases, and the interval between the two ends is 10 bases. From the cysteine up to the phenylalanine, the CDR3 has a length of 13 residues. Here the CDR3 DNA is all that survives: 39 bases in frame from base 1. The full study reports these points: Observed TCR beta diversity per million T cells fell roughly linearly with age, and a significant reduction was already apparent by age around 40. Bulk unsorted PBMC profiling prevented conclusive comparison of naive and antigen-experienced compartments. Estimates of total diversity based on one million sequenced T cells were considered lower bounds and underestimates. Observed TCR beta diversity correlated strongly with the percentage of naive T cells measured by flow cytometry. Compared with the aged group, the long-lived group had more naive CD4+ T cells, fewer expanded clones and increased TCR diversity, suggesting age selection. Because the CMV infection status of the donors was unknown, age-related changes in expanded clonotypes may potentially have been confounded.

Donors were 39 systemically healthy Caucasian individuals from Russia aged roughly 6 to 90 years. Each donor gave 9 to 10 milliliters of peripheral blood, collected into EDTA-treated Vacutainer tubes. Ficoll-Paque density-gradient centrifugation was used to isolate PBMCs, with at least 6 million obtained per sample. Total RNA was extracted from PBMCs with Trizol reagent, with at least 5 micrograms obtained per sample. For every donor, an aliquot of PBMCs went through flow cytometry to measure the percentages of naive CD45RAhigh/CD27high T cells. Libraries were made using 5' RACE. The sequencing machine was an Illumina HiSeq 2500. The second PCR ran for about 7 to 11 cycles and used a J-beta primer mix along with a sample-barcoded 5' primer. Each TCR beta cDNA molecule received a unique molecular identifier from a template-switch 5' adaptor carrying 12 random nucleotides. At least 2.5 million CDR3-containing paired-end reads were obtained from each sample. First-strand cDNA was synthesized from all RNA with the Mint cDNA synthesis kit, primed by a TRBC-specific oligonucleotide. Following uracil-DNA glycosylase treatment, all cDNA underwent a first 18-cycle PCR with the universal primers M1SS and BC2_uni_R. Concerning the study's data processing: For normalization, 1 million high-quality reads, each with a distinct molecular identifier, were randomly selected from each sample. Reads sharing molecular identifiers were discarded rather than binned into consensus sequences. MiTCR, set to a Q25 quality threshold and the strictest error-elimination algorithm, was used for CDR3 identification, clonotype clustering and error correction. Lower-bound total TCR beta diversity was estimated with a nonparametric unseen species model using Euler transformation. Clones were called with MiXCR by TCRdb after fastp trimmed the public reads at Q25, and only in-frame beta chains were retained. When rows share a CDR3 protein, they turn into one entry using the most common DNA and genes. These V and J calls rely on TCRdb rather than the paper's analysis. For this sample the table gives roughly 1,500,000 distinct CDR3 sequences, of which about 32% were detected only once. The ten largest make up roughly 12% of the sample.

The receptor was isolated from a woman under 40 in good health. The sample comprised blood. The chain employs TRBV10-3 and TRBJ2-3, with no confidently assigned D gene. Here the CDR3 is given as CAITQASTDTQYF. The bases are TGTGCCATCACCCAGGCCTCCACAGATACGCAGTATTTT.